This T cell receptor beta chain was found in a study of OX40 agonist ivuxolimab in advanced cancers. Study at large: Dose-escalation patients' cancers were hepatocellular carcinoma, melanoma, renal cell or head and neck cancer.

The V and J ends lost 3 bases and 4 bases, in that order; junction bases with no gene match: 6. Germline assignment: CDR1 LNHDA and CDR2 SQIVND (reference sequence). This CDR3 comprises 15 residues. Assay: immunoSEQ multiplex PCR; the TCRdb copy retains only in-frame clones and omits some. The sample includes 40,000 to 60,000 clones, more than 80% of them seen just once. The chain carries TRBV19 and TRBJ1-5; TRBD1 aligns across 7 bases. The sample in question was CD4+ or CD8+ T cells sorted from blood, obtained in a trial of the OX40 agonist ivuxolimab. This sequence was found in an adult with an advanced solid tumor such as melanoma, head and neck, liver or kidney cancer. The CDR3 DNA sequence: TGTGCCAGTAGTATTGCGACCAGGGGGAATCAGCCCCAGCATTTT. This encodes CASSIATRGNQPQHF.